The clone carrying this T cell receptor beta chain appeared a few times. Its antigen is not identified. The data were produced by immunoSEQ multiplex PCR, yet TCRdb's version contains in-frame clones alone and is incomplete. The data show roughly 100,000 clones, around nine tenths seen once. The record originates from a study of T cell responses to AZD1222 COVID-19 vaccine. Study-wide findings and caveats: Just a handful of people given AZD1222 tested seropositive at baseline. Spike-specific TCR breadth and depth grew following two AZD1222 doses. The sample set comprised mostly white British donors with more females, and clonal diversity was possibly underestimated. Reportedly, nearly half the spike-specific TCRs target unmutated variant regions.

The source material was peripheral blood, sampled 28 days after the second dose of the MenACWY control vaccine. This sequence originates from an adult who received the MenACWY meningococcal vaccine as a control.

The CDR3 loop is CASSLGDNSYEQYF. CDR3 bases: TGCGCCAGCAGCTTGGGGGACAACTCCTACGAGCAGTACTTC. V is TRBV5-1 and J is TRBJ2-7, with TRBD1 as a possible D gene (6 bases). V was pared by 0 bases and J by 0 bases, with 7 bases between. The CDR3 is made up of 14 amino acids. Germline values: CDR1 SGHRS, CDR2 YFSETQ.